This T cell receptor beta chain was identified during a study of T cells in Graves' hyperthyroidism and ophthalmopathy. Notes on the study in general: Researchers found most expanded thyroid clonotypes above 0.001 in blood as well.

TCR beta CDR3 sequences were amplified from RNA transcripts. Primed by the HTBI set, a first-round RT-PCR was run on the TCR CDR3. TCRdb processed the multiplex PCR reads anew with MiXCR; each CDR3 protein has one entry. The data contain hundreds of thousands of distinct CDR3 sequences, around 21% of them singletons. Points on this clonotype: Its antigen remains unknown.

Exclusion criteria comprised uncontrolled infection, other autoimmune disease, pregnancy or lactation. The CDR3 has 17 residues. Germline values: CDR1 GTSNPN, CDR2 SVGIG (reference sequence). Unmatched junction bases numbered 9, after V lost 0 bases and J lost 2 bases. Sequenced sample: blood. The receptor's source is a man aged 25-45 years with Graves' ophthalmopathy. The chain joins TRBV30 to TRBJ1-3; TRBD1 aligns across 8 bases. The CDR3 DNA reads TGTGCCTGGAGTGTACGAGGTCAGACAGGGGCTGGAAACACCATATATTTT. Translated, it gives CAWSVRGQTGAGNTIYF.